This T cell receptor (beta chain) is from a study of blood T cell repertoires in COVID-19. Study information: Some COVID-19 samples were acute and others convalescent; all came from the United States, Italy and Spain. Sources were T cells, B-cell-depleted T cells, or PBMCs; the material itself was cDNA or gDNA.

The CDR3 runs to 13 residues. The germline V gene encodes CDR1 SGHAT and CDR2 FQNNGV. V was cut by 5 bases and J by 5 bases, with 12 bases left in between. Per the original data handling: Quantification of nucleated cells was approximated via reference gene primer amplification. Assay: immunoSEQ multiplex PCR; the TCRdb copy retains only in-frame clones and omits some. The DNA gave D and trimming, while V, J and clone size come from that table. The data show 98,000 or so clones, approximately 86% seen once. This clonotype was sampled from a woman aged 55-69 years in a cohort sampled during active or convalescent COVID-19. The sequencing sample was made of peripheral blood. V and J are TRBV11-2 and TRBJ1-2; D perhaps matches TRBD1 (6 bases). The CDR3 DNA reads TGTGCCAGCAGCCCGGACAGACGTTATGGCTACACCTTC. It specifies CASSPDRRYGYTF. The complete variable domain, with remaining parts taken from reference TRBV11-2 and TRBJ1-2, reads EAGVAQSPRYKIIEKRQSVAFWCNPISGHATLYWYQQILGQGPKLLIQFQNNGVVDDSQLPKDRFSAERLKGVDSTLKIQPAKLEDSAVYLCASSPDRRYGYTFGSGTRLTVV.